This TCR beta chain comes out of a study of prognosis after radiotherapy for stage I lung cancer. Notes on the study in general: Following stereotactic body radiation therapy, unique TCR clone counts fell, with a median of around 10,000 versus 6,900.

Genomic DNA was subjected to two-round multiplex PCR for amplification of TCR beta CDR3. TRBV and TRBJ genes each had their own specific primers in first-round PCR. PCR's second round employed universal primers. TCRdb redid the calling of the multiplex PCR reads with MiXCR, one entry per CDR3 protein. The sample consists of fewer than 20,000 distinct CDR3 sequences, around 15% of them appearing once. At least ten counts were recorded for this clonotype. Its target is unknown. The CDR3 has 14 residues. Germline V gene lookup returns CDR1 SGHRS and CDR2 YFSETQ. V dropped 5 bases and J dropped 6; count of bases not matched to a gene: 5. Peripheral blood, roughly 6 milliliters per draw, was collected at each of two time points.

The receptor's source is a donor of 50 years or more with non-small cell lung cancer. The chain carries TRBV5-1 and TRBJ2-3; 11 positions agree with TRBD1. Material: PBMCs, obtained before or after stereotactic body radiation therapy (not recorded which). DNA of the CDR3: TGCGCCAGCAGACCGGACAGGGGGCTGGATACGCAGTATTTT. It specifies CASRPDRGLDTQYF. Full variable domain (remainder filled in from reference TRBV5-1 and TRBJ2-3): KAGVTQTPRYLIKTRGQQVTLSCSPISGHRSVSWYQQTPGQGLQFLFEYFSETQRNKGNFPGRFSGRQFSNSRSEMNVSTLELGDSALYLCASRPDRGLDTQYFGPGTRLTVL.